This T cell receptor beta chain was sequenced for a study of cytomegalovirus exposure and HLA in healthy donors. About the study: Early released data comprised around 79 million unique TCRs from HLA-typed donors.

Germline CDR1 and CDR2: LNHDA and SQIVND (reference sequence). J lost 3 bases, V lost 7 bases, and 6 bases had no gene match. The CDR3 is 14 amino acids. The PCR was carried out with 60 Vbeta primers and 13 Jbeta primers. Per the authors' pipeline: Unique TCR beta chains totaled roughly 80 million in a later count, with roughly 10 million of them shared. TCRdb's table, derived via immunoSEQ multiplex PCR, lists solely in-frame clones and lacks some. V and J calls and clone size are as listed in that table; D and trimming were resolved from the DNA. This table has a few hundred thousand clones, approximately 85% appearing once.

The gene calls are TRBV19 and TRBJ2-1; the match to TRBD1 covers 7 bases. This sequence originates from a middle-aged woman in good health and CMV-seropositive. The specimen sequenced was PBMCs. CDR3 loop: CASKPDRSYNEQFF. The DNA for the CDR3 is TGTGCCAGTAAACCGGACAGGAGCTACAATGAGCAGTTCTTC.